This TCR beta chain emerged from a study of T cell clones after liver transplantation (dated by TCRdb to about 2019). Context from the whole study: The samples were obtained from ITN030ST, a randomized trial that attempted immunosuppression withdrawal within 2 years after liver transplantation. Blood samples were collected pre-transplant, pre-randomization before withdrawal, and post-randomization after either complete withdrawal or failed withdrawal. Of the eight recipients, a few were HCV-positive, while the remaining recipients had been transplanted for non-autoimmune, non-viral indications. No induction therapy was given to the subjects, and standard immunosuppression was administered until randomization at 12-24 months post-transplant. As an antigen-independent comparator for donor-reactive sequences, third party-reactive TCRbeta sequences were also identified from pre-transplant MLRs. After a pre-transplant mixed lymphocyte reaction, TCRbeta sequencing was used to pinpoint donor-reactive T cell clones, which were subsequently tracked in post-transplant blood. A cohort of 8 liver transplant recipients was studied, of whom 3 were classified as tolerant and 5 as non-tolerant. Tolerance meant complete immunosuppression withdrawal for at least one year without liver enzymes rising beyond twice the upper limit of normal.

The investigation overall reported the following: Donor-reactive sequences declined more than third party-reactive ones, suggesting partial antigen-specific deletion unrelated to withdrawal success. Once repertoire turnover was taken into account, donor-reactive detection showed a significant reduction for CD4 in 7 of 8 subjects and for CD8 in 8 of 8. Circulating donor-reactive CD4 TCRbeta sequences fell significantly post-transplant in most of the 8 subjects, irrespective of tolerance or HCV status. The conclusions were preliminary, being limited by small, heterogeneous patient numbers and by non-standardized post-transplant time points. In a couple of subjects, low numbers of available donor cells limited the measurable donor-reactive repertoire. Because no allograft tissue specimens were available, donor-reactive T cells may have migrated into the graft instead of being deleted.

High-throughput TCRbeta CDR3 sequencing of frozen genomic DNA was performed by immunoSEQ, including PCR amplification, mapping, bias correction and internal controls. The paper's processing steps were these. Productive rearrangements were kept, and unique TCRbeta sequences were defined by CDR3 nucleotide sequence plus V and J gene. For classification of a sequence as donor-reactive, at least 5-fold expansion in CFSE-low cells relative to unstimulated pre-transplant cells and a frequency of at least 0.01% were required. Minimum frequency thresholds were set for each subject on the basis of the unstimulated sample with the lowest template count, so that a detection power of at least 90% was ensured. Jensen-Shannon divergence between the top 1000 TCRbeta sequences post- versus pre-transplant served as the measure of repertoire turnover. Two-sided Fisher's exact tests were used to test for changes in how often donor-reactive sequences were detected. Held by TCRdb, this immuneACCESS table contains in-frame sequences only and omits some clones. Under half of the omission traces to an unresolved V gene where checked; the cause of the rest is unknown. The D gene and trimming were derived from the DNA, and the V and J assignments and clone size from that table. For this sample there are roughly 49,000 clones; 65% to 80% appear just once. Just under 10% of the sample comes from the top ten.

Unstimulated PBMCs, after thawing, were stained for CD3, CD4 and CD8 and then FACS-sorted into CD3+CD4+ and CD3+CD8+ populations. Each of the 8 studied subjects was randomized to immunosuppression withdrawal. Genomic DNA was isolated with the Qiagen DNeasy Blood and Tissue Kit. Turning to this clone: Its antigen is unknown. No base quality values were provided; no much bigger clone lies one nucleotide off.

CDR1 and CDR2, looked up from the germline V gene, are MNHEY and SVGAGI. At the junction V is shortened by 2 bases and J by 3 bases, with 8 bases in between. Taken from cysteine to phenylalanine, the CDR3 has 15 residues. Kept here is only the CDR3 DNA, which spans 45 bases and is read in frame from base 1. The source is a human patient who received a liver transplant. Where a transplant has occurred, the graft donor may have supplied some of the T cells. The sample here was CD4+ T cells from blood, taken around 54 months after liver transplant. The sequence joins TRBV6-5 to TRBJ2-6; too little of a D gene remains to name it. The CDR3 protein is CASSYLFGGANVLTF. Here is the DNA: TGTGCCAGCAGTTACCTCTTTGGTGGGGCCAACGTCCTGACTTTC.